These 28 T cell receptor beta chains were all obtained from the same sample, sequenced in a study of blood T cell repertoires in COVID-19. Clones were sequenced by immunoSEQ multiplex PCR, and TCRdb holds only the in-frame ones, with some missing. The table has 270,000 or so clones, 70% to 90% seen once. Input material: PBMCs or T cells enriched from blood (not recorded which). All receptors derive from a woman aged 40 to 50 with acute COVID-19.

The rearrangement uses TRBV30 and TRBJ2-2, with a tentative D call TRBD2 (5 bases). The CDR3 contains 13 residues. Trimming pared 5 bases from V and 3 bases from J, leaving 10 bases between. Germline-derived CDR1 and CDR2 are GTSNPN and SVGIG (reference sequence). The CDR3 nucleotides read TGTGCCTGGGGGCGGGCCTACACCGGGGAGCTGTTTTTT. This gives the protein CAWGRAYTGELFF.

The CDR3 region is CASSPRRTGTYEQYF. Written as DNA, the CDR3 is TGCGCCAGCAGCCCCCGAAGGACAGGGACGTACGAGCAGTACTTC. The chain is built from TRBV4-1 and TRBJ2-7; TRBD1 matches 8 bases. Trimming took 4 bases from V and 4 from J; bases not matched to a gene: 9. The CDR3 is made up of 15 amino acids. From germline, CDR1 is MGHRA and CDR2 YSYEKL.

This clone was observed a handful of times. The V gene is TRBV30, the J gene TRBJ2-7; TRBD2 matches at 7 bases. CDR1 GTSNPN and CDR2 SVGIG come from the germline V gene (reference sequence). V trimming: 3 bases; J trimming: 1 base; junction bases outside the gene matches: 0. This CDR3 has 12 residues. As DNA, the CDR3 is TGTGCCTGGAGAGCGGGGTCCTACGAGCAGTACTTC. Encoded protein: CAWRAGSYEQYF.

The rearrangement joins TRBV5-6 to TRBJ2-3; 9 bases align to TRBD1. Per the germline V gene, CDR1 is SGHDT and CDR2 is YYEEEE. This CDR3 has 12 residues. J was trimmed by 15 bases and V by 3 bases; bases with no gene match: 8. This chain's CDR3 is CASSSGQGPQYF. DNA for the CDR3: TGTGCCAGCAGCTCGGGACAGGGCCCTCAATATTTT.

The V and J genes are TRBV28 and TRBJ1-1; the match to TRBD1 covers 8 bases. CDR1 is MDHEN and CDR2 is SYDVKM in the germline V gene. Unmatched junction bases numbered 4, after V lost 7 bases and J lost 9 bases. CDR3 length: 11 amino acids. CDR3 sequence reads: CASTTGGKAFF. For the CDR3, the DNA is TGTGCCAGCACTACAGGGGGTAAAGCTTTCTTT.

The chain couples TRBV5-1 to TRBJ2-1; TRBD2 aligns across 8 bases. J was trimmed by 15 bases and V by 3 bases; bases with no gene match: 8. Germline V CDR1 and CDR2: SGHRS, YFSETQ. The CDR3 is 12 residues long. CDR3 in amino acids: CASSSDGTRSFF. The CDR3 bases are TGCGCCAGCAGCTCGGATGGGACTAGGTCGTTCTTC.

The V and J genes are TRBV7-2 and TRBJ1-3; 10 positions agree with TRBD1. This CDR3 is 16 amino acids long. The germline V gene has CDR1 SGHTA and CDR2 FQGNSA. The trim removed 1 base at V and 4 bases at J, leaving 4 bases unmatched. The CDR3 DNA reads TGTGCCAGCAGCTTAGTGGGGACAGGGGTAGGAAACACCATATATTTT. Encoded protein: CASSLVGTGVGNTIYF.

V and J are TRBV28 and TRBJ2-7; D may be TRBD1 (5 bases). The ends were cut back, 3 bases at V and 2 bases at J, with 11 bases in the middle. Germline V gives CDR1 MDHEN, CDR2 SYDVKM. This CDR3 spans 14 amino acids. The CDR3 is CASSLLQAAYEQYF. In nucleotides, the CDR3 is TGTGCCAGCAGTTTGTTACAGGCTGCCTACGAGCAGTACTTC.

This chain's CDR3 is CAISRDRGFAGNTIYF. CDR3 DNA sequence: TGTGCCATCAGCCGGGACAGGGGCTTTGCTGGAAACACCATATATTTT. This chain links TRBV10-3 with TRBJ1-3, with 10 positions matching TRBD1. Germline V CDR1 and CDR2: ENHRY, SYGVKD. The CDR3 contains 16 residues. V was clipped by 6 bases and J by 2 bases; unmatched bases: 7.

The chain is built from TRBV28 and TRBJ2-1; the match to TRBD2 covers 8 bases. In germline, CDR1 is MDHEN, CDR2 SYDVKM. Trimming cost V 6 bases and J 6 bases; bases outside gene matches: 10. There are 15 residues in the CDR3. The CDR3 reads CASRLTSERGNEQFF. The CDR3 coding sequence is TGTGCCAGCAGACTGACTAGCGAAAGGGGCAATGAGCAGTTCTTC.

This sequence joins TRBV9 and TRBJ2-5, with 10 bases matching TRBD2. The CDR3 has 16 residues. From germline, CDR1 is SGDLS and CDR2 YYNGEE. V was clipped by 3 bases and J by 0 bases; unmatched bases: 5. The CDR3 is CASSGGLAQNQETQYF. DNA of the CDR3: TGTGCCAGCAGCGGGGGACTAGCGCAGAACCAAGAGACCCAGTACTTC.

CDR3: CASSPGGERGQPQHF. The CDR3 DNA sequence: TGTGCCAGTAGCCCAGGCGGGGAGCGGGGTCAGCCCCAGCATTTT. The chain recombines TRBV19 with TRBJ1-5; D remains unclear. Trimming left V 6 bases short and J 6 bases short, with 18 bases between. Germline CDR1 is LNHDA and CDR2 is SQIVND (reference sequence). There are 15 residues in the CDR3.

This rearrangement joins TRBV3-1 (or the pseudogene TRBV3-2) to TRBJ1-6, with 9 positions matching TRBD1. Germline CDR1 LGHDT, CDR2 YNNKEL (reference sequence). V trimming: 2 bases; J trimming: 8 bases; junction bases outside the gene matches: 7. The length of the CDR3 is 16 residues. The CDR3 DNA sequence: TGTGCCAGCAGCCAAATTGGGACAGGGAAGGATTCACCCCTCCACTTT. Encoded protein: CASSQIGTGKDSPLHF.

The chain links TRBV28 to TRBJ1-2; D perhaps matches TRBD1 (6 bases). Germline loops: CDR1 MDHEN, CDR2 SYDVKM. This CDR3 region has 13 residues. V lost 6 bases, J lost 8 bases, and 16 bases lay in between. CDR3 loop: CASSRRQVQGYTF. The CDR3 nucleotides are TGTGCCAGCAGCCGAAGACAGGTCCAGGGCTACACCTTC.

The V gene is TRBV7-9, the J gene TRBJ1-5; 7 bases are a match to TRBD1. Trimming removed 5 bases from V and 3 bases from J; junction bases left unmatched: 4. Germline V gives CDR1 SEHNR, CDR2 FQNEAQ (reference sequence). The CDR3 has 14 amino acids. CDR3: CASSATGINQPQHF. The CDR3 region has the DNA TGTGCCAGCAGCGCGACAGGGATCAATCAGCCCCAGCATTTT. Variable domain in full (rest from reference TRBV7-9 and TRBJ1-5): DTGVSQNPRHKITKRGQNVTFRCDPISEHNRLYWYRQTLGQGPEFLTYFQNEAQLEKSRLLSDRFSAERPKGSFSTLEIQRTEQGDSAMYLCASSATGINQPQHFGDGTRLSIL.

This clone was counted a single time. This chain uses TRBV21-1 with TRBJ2-1; the table gives TRBD2 as D, unverified against the DNA. TRBV21-1 is classified as a pseudogene. The CDR3 is 16 amino acids. This CDR3 is CASSRHSGRGYNEQFF. For the CDR3, the DNA is TGTGCCAGCAGCAGGCACAGCGGGAGGGGATACAATGAGCAGTTCTTC.

This clone was picked up one time. The V call is TRBV6-5, the J call TRBJ1-5, with 8 bases lining up with TRBD1. The germline V gene has CDR1 MNHEY and CDR2 SVGAGI. The CDR3 extends over 15 amino acids. The V gene end was trimmed by 6 bases and the J gene end by 6 bases; junction bases not matched to a gene: 10. CDR3 nucleotide sequence: TGTGCCAGCAGAAAGGACAGGGATGAGCTTCAGCCCCAGCATTTT. Translated, it gives CASRKDRDELQPQHF.

This clone has a single count. The chain links TRBV12-3 or TRBV12-4 to TRBJ1-2; 8 positions match TRBD1. CDR3 length equals 12 residues. V lost 5 bases to trimming and J lost 8 bases; unmatched junction nucleotides: 4. The CDR3 DNA sequence: TGTGCCAGCAGTGGACAGGGAGGGGGCTACACCTTC. Translation gives CASSGQGGGYTF.

The rearrangement links TRBV5-4 to TRBJ2-1, with 15 bases fitting TRBD2. This CDR3 has 16 amino acids. CDR1 and CDR2 (germline): SGHNT, YYREEE (reference sequence). The V segment lost 0 bases and the J segment 9 bases; nucleotides outside the gene matches: 4. CDR3 bases: TGTGCCAGCAGCTTGGGCGGACTAGCGGGAGGGGGTGAGCAGTTCTTC. As protein: CASSLGGLAGGGEQFF.

The rearrangement uses TRBV28 and TRBJ1-2; D is unclear. Looked up from germline, CDR1 is MDHEN and CDR2 is SYDVKM. The length of the CDR3 is 15 residues. Trimming left V 5 bases short and J 4 bases short, with 17 bases between. In DNA, the CDR3 is TGTGCCAGCAGTCGAGGACTGCAGTTTGGCTATGGCTACACCTTC. Protein: CASSRGLQFGYGYTF.

The chain is built from TRBV29-1 and TRBJ2-3; a possible D gene is TRBD2 (6 bases). Trimming cost V 6 bases and J 4 bases, with 17 bases left between them. CDR3 size: 14 residues. Germline assignment: CDR1 SQVTM and CDR2 ANQGSEA. This CDR3 reads CSVGDSIPPDTQYF. The DNA of the CDR3 is TGCAGCGTGGGGGACTCAATCCCCCCAGATACGCAGTATTTT.

V usage is TRBV10-1 and J usage is TRBJ2-2, with TRBD2 as a possible D gene (6 bases). Germline V gene data show CDR1 as WNHNN and CDR2 as SYGVQD (reference sequence). This CDR3 comprises 17 residues. V was shortened by 0 bases and J by 2 bases, with 13 bases between the two germline ends. DNA for the CDR3: TGCGCCAGCAGTGAGTCGGTGCGGACTACAAACACCGGGGAGCTGTTTTTT. It encodes CASSESVRTTNTGELFF.

The chain links TRBV7-9 to TRBJ2-1, with TRBD2 matching 13 bases. Germline CDR1 SEHNR, CDR2 FQNEAQ (reference sequence). Trimming cost V 8 bases and J 10 bases; bases outside gene matches: 11. The CDR3 covers 15 residues. The CDR3 region is CASRGTSGTREEQFF. The CDR3 bases are TGTGCCAGCCGAGGGACTAGCGGGACCCGCGAGGAGCAGTTCTTC. Supplemented by reference TRBV7-9 and TRBJ2-1, the full variable domain reads DTGVSQNPRHKITKRGQNVTFRCDPISEHNRLYWYRQTLGQGPEFLTYFQNEAQLEKSRLLSDRFSAERPKGSFSTLEIQRTEQGDSAMYLCASRGTSGTREEQFFGPGTRLTVL.

As regards this clone: Mismatch with germline at one junction end may stem from a read error. The rearrangement uses TRBV5-1 and TRBJ1-1; TRBD1 might be the D (5 bases). Per the germline V gene, CDR1 is SGHRS and CDR2 is YFSETQ. The CDR3 is made up of 14 amino acids. DNA of the CDR3: TGCGCCAGCAGCCCGATACCCGACAGTACCCTCCTAGGCTTT. Its protein product is CASSPIPDSTLLGF.

Here the CDR3 DNA reads TGTGCCAGCAGCTTAGCGGGGACAGGGGAGACCCAGTACTTC. Translating gives CASSLAGTGETQYF. The chain carries TRBV7-9 and TRBJ2-5; 9 bases are shared with TRBD1. The V gene end was trimmed by 0 bases and the J gene end by 5 bases; junction bases not matched to a gene: 1. Germline values: CDR1 SEHNR, CDR2 FQNEAQ (reference sequence). This CDR3 is built from 14 residues.

This clone was detected only a few times. The chain links TRBV12-3 or TRBV12-4 to TRBJ1-3; the D is unclear. CDR3 length: 12 residues. With 1 base removed from V and 11 bases from J, the gap between germline ends came to 9 bases. In nucleotides, the CDR3 is TGTGCCAGCAGTTTAGTTGCAGTGCCCATATATTTT. Its translation: CASSLVAVPIYF.

The chain uses TRBV10-2 and TRBJ1-1, with D perhaps matching TRBD1 (6 bases). V was clipped by 7 bases and J by 1 base, with 13 bases between them. The CDR3 totals 14 residues. Germline V gene data show CDR1 as WSHSY and CDR2 as SAAADI. The CDR3 DNA reads TGCGCCAGCAATCAGGGGCGAAAGAACACTGAAGCTTTCTTT. Translated, it gives CASNQGRKNTEAFF.

The CDR3 DNA reads TGTGCCAGCAGTTTAATTTTAGGGGTGTCCACTGAAGCTTTCTTT. Protein product: CASSLILGVSTEAFF. The chain is built from TRBV28 and TRBJ1-1; D may be TRBD1 (5 bases). Trimming stripped 2 bases from V and 4 bases from J, with 14 bases between. Looked up from germline, CDR1 is MDHEN and CDR2 is SYDVKM. The CDR3 consists of 15 residues.